These 29 T cell receptor beta chains were all obtained from the same sample, sequenced in a study of blood T cell repertoires in COVID-19. TCRdb's table, derived via immunoSEQ multiplex PCR, lists solely in-frame clones and lacks some. The data show approximately 110,000 clones, 70% to 80% seen once. The sequencing sample was made of peripheral blood. The receptors come from a man between 70 and 80 years old with active or convalescent COVID-19.

CDR3 region: CASSPGLAGYEQYF. The CDR3 nucleotides are TGTGCCAGCAGCCCCGGACTAGCGGGCTACGAGCAGTACTTC. This chain links TRBV5-6 with TRBJ2-7; 11 bases are shared with TRBD2. The V gene end was trimmed by 4 bases and the J gene end by 3 bases; junction bases not matched to a gene: 3. This CDR3 spans 14 amino acids. Germline CDR1 SGHDT, CDR2 YYEEEE.

The chain joins TRBV6-1 to TRBJ2-1; 9 bases map to TRBD1. V dropped 4 bases and J dropped 4; count of bases not matched to a gene: 8. Germline CDR1 MNHNS, CDR2 SASEGT. The CDR3 extends over 16 amino acids. In DNA, the CDR3 is TGTGCCAGCAGTGGCCTACAGGGGGCCAGGTACAATGAGCAGTTCTTC. Amino acid sequence: CASSGLQGARYNEQFF.

The J gene is TRBJ1-2, the V gene TRBV5-5, with unresolved D. CDR3 size: 14 residues. The germline V gene encodes CDR1 SGHKS and CDR2 YYEKEE (reference sequence). V shed 2 bases and J shed 0 bases, with 8 bases lying between them. The CDR3 is CASSFQEANYGYTF. The CDR3 bases are TGTGCCAGCAGCTTCCAGGAGGCTAACTATGGCTACACCTTC.

The chain employs TRBV7-9 and TRBJ1-5; D gene uncertain. V was trimmed by 4 bases and J by 2 bases, leaving 15 bases between them. Germline V lookup: CDR1 SEHNR, CDR2 FQNEAQ (reference sequence). The length of the CDR3 is 16 residues. The DNA for the CDR3 is TGTGCCAGCAGCTCGTGGGTGGGAGAGGGCAATCAGCCCCAGCATTTT. Its protein product is CASSSWVGEGNQPQHF.

The rearrangement joins TRBV5-1 to TRBJ2-7; 7 bases map to TRBD1. The CDR3 runs 16 residues. The junction had 11 bases not matched to a gene; V was cut back by 5 bases and J by 0 bases. Germline V CDR1 and CDR2: SGHRS, YFSETQ. The CDR3 spells CASRRARSGGSYEQYF. The CDR3 region has the DNA TGCGCCAGCAGGAGGGCTAGGTCAGGGGGCTCCTACGAGCAGTACTTC.

The chain combines TRBV6-5 with TRBJ1-2; D is perhaps TRBD1 (6 bases). V was shortened by 0 bases and J by 1 base, with 9 bases between the two germline ends. The CDR3 totals 15 residues. Germline CDR1 reads MNHEY; CDR2 reads SVGAGI. CDR3 nucleotides: TGTGCCAGCAGTTACTCGGGGGGGCGTAACTATGGCTACACCTTC. Protein sequence: CASSYSGGRNYGYTF.

The chain couples TRBV28 to TRBJ1-5; D uncertain. Trimming took 3 bases from V and 7 from J, leaving 16 bases between them. From germline, CDR1 is MDHEN and CDR2 SYDVKM. The CDR3 is made up of 15 amino acids. The DNA of the CDR3 is TGTGCCAGCAGTTTTCGGGTTGGGGAGATCCAGCCCCAGCATTTT. Encoded protein: CASSFRVGEIQPQHF. Based on the CDR3 plus reference TRBV28 and TRBJ1-5, the full variable domain is DVKVTQSSRYLVKRTGEKVFLECVQDMDHENMFWYRQDPGLGLRLIYFSYDVKMKEKGDIPEGYSVSREKKERFSLILESASTNQTSMYLCASSFRVGEIQPQHFGDGTRLSIL.

The rearrangement joins TRBV6-5 to TRBJ1-1; no clear D. The CDR3 is 13 amino acids. The germline CDR1 and CDR2 sequences are MNHEY and SVGAGI. V shed 7 bases and J shed 4 bases, with 13 bases lying between them. As DNA, the CDR3 is TGTGCCAGCAATAACTCCCCGGGCACTGAAGCTTTCTTT. It yields the protein CASNNSPGTEAFF.

V usage is TRBV27 and J usage is TRBJ1-1; maybe TRBD1 (6 bases). This CDR3 has 15 amino acids. Trimming took 4 bases from V and 1 from J, leaving 13 bases between them. The germline V gene has CDR1 MNHEY and CDR2 SMNVEV (reference sequence). CDR3 protein: CASSSDQGQNTEAFF. Here the CDR3 DNA reads TGTGCCAGCAGTTCGGATCAGGGACAGAACACTGAAGCTTTCTTT.

V gene TRBV5-4 combines with J gene TRBJ2-7; TRBD1 matches at 7 bases. Germline V CDR1 and CDR2: SGHNT, YYREEE (reference sequence). V gave up 4 bases and J gave up 3 bases; unmatched junction bases: 4. This CDR3 region has 13 residues. This CDR3 is CASSIDRVYEQYF. In DNA, the CDR3 is TGTGCCAGCAGCATCGACAGGGTCTACGAGCAGTACTTC. Looking up the rest from reference TRBV5-4 and TRBJ2-7 gives the full variable domain: ETGVTQSPTHLIKTRGQQVTLRCSSQSGHNTVSWYQQALGQGPQFIFQYYREEENGRGNFPPRFSGLQFPNYSSELNVNALELDDSALYLCASSIDRVYEQYFGPGTRLTVT.

The gene calls are TRBV7-2 and TRBJ2-7; no clear D. This CDR3 comprises 12 residues. V was cut by 2 bases and J by 1 base, with 3 bases left in between. Looked up from germline, CDR1 is SGHTA and CDR2 is FQGNSA. This chain's CDR3 is CASSLSSYEQYF. Written as DNA, the CDR3 is TGTGCCAGCAGCTTATCGTCCTACGAGCAGTACTTC. Complete variable domain (other parts from reference TRBV7-2 and TRBJ2-7): GAGVSQSPSNKVTEKGKDVELRCDPISGHTALYWYRQSLGQGLEFLIYFQGNSAPDKSGLPSDRFSAERTGGSVSTLTIQRTQQEDSAVYLCASSLSSYEQYFGPGTRLTVT.

The CDR3 nucleotides are TGTGCCAGCCCTAGCAGCTACAATGAGCAGTTCTTC. Protein sequence: CASPSSYNEQFF. The chain carries TRBV11-2 and TRBJ2-1, with D possibly being TRBD2 (5 bases). The CDR3 is 12 residues long. Looked up from germline, CDR1 is SGHAT and CDR2 is FQNNGV. The germline V and J ends were trimmed by 8 bases and 3 bases, with 8 bases remaining between them.

The V call is TRBV2, the J call TRBJ1-3; tentative D call: TRBD1 (6 bases). The germline V gene has CDR1 SNHLY and CDR2 FYNNEI. The V end was cut by 4 bases, the J end by 1 base, with 8 bases between. This CDR3 is 14 amino acids long. CDR3 nucleotides: TGTGCCAGCAGTGCCGGGACATCTGGAAACACCATATATTTT. This gives the protein CASSAGTSGNTIYF.

J is TRBJ1-6 and V is TRBV3-1 (or the pseudogene TRBV3-2), with D unclear. Deletions cut 2 bases from V and 10 bases from J, with 6 bases between. The CDR3 totals 12 residues. Per germline, CDR1 LGHDT and CDR2 YNNKEL (reference sequence). The CDR3 DNA reads as TGTGCCAGCAGCCAACGGGGATCACCCCTCCACTTT. Its protein is CASSQRGSPLHF.

This chain connects TRBV2 to TRBJ1-5, with 11 bases matching TRBD1. The junction had 3 bases not matched to a gene; V was cut back by 6 bases and J by 5 bases. Germline loops: CDR1 SNHLY, CDR2 FYNNEI. This CDR3 is built from 14 residues. In nucleotides, the CDR3 is TGTGCCAGCAGGGACAGGGGGCGCGATCAGCCCCAGCATTTT. Amino acid sequence: CASRDRGRDQPQHF.

The genes are TRBV5-1 and TRBJ1-1, with TRBD1 as a possible D gene (6 bases). Looked up from germline, CDR1 is SGHRS and CDR2 is YFSETQ. The CDR3 spans 14 residues. V was clipped by 0 bases and J by 4 bases, with 10 bases between them. DNA of the CDR3: TGCGCCAGCAGCTTGGTCCAGGGGACCACTGAAGCTTTCTTT. This sequence encodes CASSLVQGTTEAFF. Using reference TRBV5-1 and TRBJ1-1 for the parts outside the CDR3, the full variable domain is KAGVTQTPRYLIKTRGQQVTLSCSPISGHRSVSWYQQTPGQGLQFLFEYFSETQRNKGNFPGRFSGRQFSNSRSEMNVSTLELGDSALYLCASSLVQGTTEAFFGQGTRLTVV.

This chain connects TRBV18 to TRBJ1-2; weak D call: TRBD1 (6 bases). The CDR3 is made up of 13 amino acids. V shed 0 bases and J shed 10 bases, with 12 bases lying between them. Germline V lookup: CDR1 KGHSH, CDR2 LQKENI. The CDR3 loop reads CASSPPEQGVYTF. The CDR3 DNA reads TGTGCCAGCTCACCACCGGAACAGGGTGTCTACACCTTC.

This chain uses TRBV13 with TRBJ1-1; the match to TRBD1 covers 7 bases. The junction had 6 bases not matched to a gene; V was cut back by 5 bases and J by 6 bases. Germline V gives CDR1 PRHDT, CDR2 FYEKMQ (reference sequence). The CDR3 has 13 amino acids. Written as DNA, the CDR3 is TGTGCCAGCAGCCCGACAGGGTTAGCTGAAGCTTTCTTT. Its protein is CASSPTGLAEAFF.

The rearrangement links TRBV2 to TRBJ2-3, with a weak D call TRBD1 (5 bases). CDR3 size: 13 residues. V was trimmed by 5 bases and J by 6 bases, leaving 12 bases between them. Germline loops: CDR1 SNHLY, CDR2 FYNNEI. The CDR3 reads CASSLARVDTQYF. CDR3 coding DNA: TGTGCCAGCAGTCTTGCCAGGGTGGATACGCAGTATTTT. Based on the CDR3 plus reference TRBV2 and TRBJ2-3, the full variable domain is EPEVTQTPSHQVTQMGQEVILRCVPISNHLYFYWYRQILGQKVEFLVSFYNNEISEKSEIFDDQFSVERPDGSNFTLKIRSTKLEDSAMYFCASSLARVDTQYFGPGTRLTVL.

The V and J genes are TRBV5-1 and TRBJ1-3, with D unresolved. V gave up 6 bases and J gave up 0 bases, with 10 bases separating them. Germline CDR1 is SGHRS and CDR2 is YFSETQ. There are 14 residues in the CDR3. The CDR3 DNA sequence: TGCGCCAGCACCGAGGGCAGCTCTGGAAACACCATATATTTT. Encoded protein: CASTEGSSGNTIYF.

The chain uses TRBV6-5 and TRBJ1-2; D gene ambiguous. Germline V gene data show CDR1 as MNHEY and CDR2 as SVGAGI. Trimming cost V 0 bases and J 4 bases, with 9 bases left between them. The CDR3 loop spans 14 amino acids. Here the CDR3 reads CASSYSRLIYGYTF. CDR3 DNA sequence: TGTGCCAGCAGTTACTCGAGACTGATCTATGGCTACACCTTC.

This chain connects TRBV28 to TRBJ1-6; TRBD1 aligns across 8 bases. The V segment lost 5 bases and the J segment 10 bases; nucleotides outside the gene matches: 7. Germline-derived CDR1 and CDR2 are MDHEN and SYDVKM. The CDR3 consists of 14 residues. The CDR3 reads CASSTLTGESPLHF. CDR3 bases: TGTGCCAGCAGTACCCTGACAGGGGAATCACCCCTCCACTTT.

This clone appeared once. This chain uses TRBV7-9 with TRBJ1-4; D is unclear. The CDR3 covers 12 residues. V shed 3 bases and J shed 9 bases, with 8 bases lying between them. Germline V gene data show CDR1 as SEHNR and CDR2 as FQNEAQ (reference sequence). CDR3 bases: TGTGCCAGCAGCTTGGATGGGCAAAAACTGTTTTTT. Translation: CASSLDGQKLFF.

CDR3 sequence: CASIPGQGAYEQYF. CDR3 bases: TGCGCCAGCATTCCGGGACAGGGTGCCTACGAGCAGTACTTC. This chain uses TRBV10-2 with TRBJ2-7, with TRBD1 identical over 9 bases. The CDR3 runs to 14 residues. The germline V gene has CDR1 WSHSY and CDR2 SAAADI. The trim removed 7 bases at V and 2 bases at J, leaving 6 bases unmatched.

V and J are TRBV7-7 and TRBJ2-1; 13 positions agree with TRBD2. Germline V gene lookup returns CDR1 SSHAT and CDR2 FNYEAQ (reference sequence). CDR3 length: 15 amino acids. The V and J ends lost 5 bases and 9 bases, in that order; junction bases with no gene match: 7. CDR3 nucleotide sequence: TGTGCCAGCAGCCGAGGACTAGCGGGAGTAGGTGAGCAGTTCTTC. Amino acid sequence: CASSRGLAGVGEQFF.

The chain is built from TRBV19 and TRBJ1-5; a weak D match, TRBD1 (6 bases). Germline V CDR1 and CDR2: LNHDA, SQIVND (reference sequence). The CDR3 has 15 amino acids. Deletions cut 3 bases from V and 2 bases from J, with 11 bases between. Written as DNA, the CDR3 is TGTGCCAGTAGTATTACAGGGACGGGCAATCAGCCCCAGCATTTT. Protein product: CASSITGTGNQPQHF. The entire variable domain, with the rest obtained from reference TRBV19 and TRBJ1-5, is as follows: DGGITQSPKYLFRKEGQNVTLSCEQNLNHDAMYWYRQDPGQGLRLIYYSQIVNDFQKGDIAEGYSVSREKKESFPLTVTSAQKNPTAFYLCASSITGTGNQPQHFGDGTRLSIL.

The rearrangement links TRBV27 to TRBJ2-3, with no clear D. Per germline, CDR1 MNHEY and CDR2 SMNVEV (reference sequence). The CDR3 spans 14 residues. Trimming stripped 6 bases from V and 1 base from J, with 11 bases between. The CDR3 sequence is CASRDLQGTDTQYF. The DNA of the CDR3 is TGTGCCAGCAGAGATTTACAAGGCACAGATACGCAGTATTTT.

This chain joins TRBV2 and TRBJ2-1, with TRBD1 matching 8 bases. CDR3 length: 15 residues. The trim removed 6 bases at V and 8 bases at J, leaving 12 bases unmatched. Germline CDR1 SNHLY, CDR2 FYNNEI. The CDR3: CASRVSGGERYEQFF. CDR3 nucleotides: TGTGCCAGCAGAGTCTCAGGGGGCGAACGGTATGAGCAGTTCTTC.

The V gene is TRBV11-2, the J gene TRBJ1-2; TRBD1 aligns across 11 bases. The length of the CDR3 is 14 residues. The V gene's germline CDR1 is SGHAT and CDR2 FQNNGV. V dropped 5 bases and J dropped 7; count of bases not matched to a gene: 6. The CDR3 region is CASSHGQGAGGYTF. Written as DNA, the CDR3 is TGTGCCAGCAGCCACGGACAGGGGGCCGGTGGCTACACCTTC.